The 25 T cell receptor beta chains reported below all come from one sample, sequenced in a study of T cell responses to AZD1222 COVID-19 vaccine (dated by TCRdb to 2020 to 2022). Explained via the paper, the time point label denotes: baseline before first vaccination. To prepare the library, the immunoSEQ multiplex PCR assay was applied. As stored in TCRdb, this immuneACCESS dataset retains in-frame rearrangements with V and J assigned. A fraction of the clones does not appear; measured against another copy, unresolved V genes explain less than half of the discrepancy, and the remainder lacks a known reason. In all, the sample holds about 130,000 clones, and approximately 93% of those were seen once. Around 5% of the sample comes from the top ten. The source material was peripheral blood, sampled on day 0 of AZD1222 vaccination. The receptor set was obtained from an adult in good health.

V gene TRBV6-1 combines with J gene TRBJ2-1, with D possibly TRBD1 on 6 matching bases. The V gene's germline CDR1 is MNHNS and CDR2 SASEGT. CDR3 length equals 16 residues. Trimming shortened V by 4 bases and J by 0 bases, and 13 bases separated the two germline ends. The chain's CDR3 is CASSVRGRSSYNEQFF. In DNA form, the CDR3 reads TGTGCCAGCAGTGTCAGGGGTCGGAGCTCCTACAATGAGCAGTTCTTC.

V gene TRBV30 combines with J gene TRBJ2-7; a weak D match, TRBD2 (5 bases). The germline V gene has CDR1 GTSNPN and CDR2 SVGIG (reference sequence). V lost 3 bases and J 0 bases, leaving 18 bases between the germline ends. CDR3 length equals 16 residues. As DNA, the CDR3 is TGTGCCTGGAGGGGTAAAATGGACTCCTACTCCTACGAGCAGTACTTC. This translates into CAWRGKMDSYSYEQYF.

The rearrangement uses TRBV18 and TRBJ1-4, with D perhaps TRBD1 (6 bases). Between the trimmed V and J ends, which lost 3 bases and 7 bases, there was a span of 21 bases. Germline values: CDR1 KGHSH, CDR2 LQKENI. CDR3 size: 17 residues. CDR3 protein: CASSPPDLRDNSEKLFF. In DNA, the CDR3 is TGTGCCAGCTCACCTCCAGATTTGAGGGACAATAGTGAAAAACTGTTTTTT.

The genes are TRBV18 and TRBJ2-7; TRBD2 is a possible D gene (6 bases). The germline gives CDR1 KGHSH, CDR2 LQKENI. The CDR3 is 17 amino acids. Trimming left V 1 base short and J 0 bases short, with 16 bases between. CDR3 amino acids: CASSPQRGIGGSYEQYF. The DNA for the CDR3 is TGTGCCAGCTCACCACAGAGGGGAATCGGGGGCTCCTACGAGCAGTACTTC.

The chain couples TRBV19 to TRBJ1-3, with D maybe TRBD1 (6 bases). The CDR3 spans 11 residues. Germline V lookup: CDR1 LNHDA, CDR2 SQIVND (reference sequence). V was shortened by 6 bases and J by 11 bases, with 11 bases between the two germline ends. CDR3 sequence reads: CASRSGHPIYF. The CDR3 coding sequence is TGTGCCAGTAGGTCGGGACACCCCATATATTTT.

V and J are TRBV5-1 and TRBJ2-3; 9 nucleotides line up with TRBD2. Germline trimming cut 3 bases from V and 3 bases from J; bases unmatched to any gene: 5. Germline-derived CDR1 and CDR2 are SGHRS and YFSETQ. The CDR3 contains 15 residues. For the CDR3, the DNA is TGCGCCAGCAGCTCCACGACTAGCGGTACAGATACGCAGTATTTT. It specifies CASSSTTSGTDTQYF.

This clone appeared a few times. The chain couples TRBV6-1 to TRBJ2-2, with D maybe TRBD1 (5 bases). V dropped 4 bases and J dropped 5 bases, with 17 bases sitting between them. The CDR3 is 16 amino acids. Germline V gene sequence: CDR1 MNHNS, CDR2 SASEGT. For the CDR3, the DNA is TGTGCCAGCAGTGTAGGGCACAGGAGCGCAACCGGGGAGCTGTTTTTT. It codes for CASSVGHRSATGELFF.

The table lists this clone with a count of one. V usage is TRBV6-1 and J usage is TRBJ1-5, with 8 bases aligning to TRBD1. Per the germline V gene, CDR1 is MNHNS and CDR2 is SASEGT. The trim removed 3 bases at V and 4 bases at J, leaving 2 bases unmatched. The CDR3 has 14 residues. CDR3 sequence: CASSDRGRNQPQHF. CDR3 sequence (DNA): TGTGCCAGCAGTGACAGGGGGCGGAATCAGCCCCAGCATTTT.

In nucleotides, the CDR3 is TGTGCCAGTAGTAACCCGGACCTTTTTCATGGCTACACCTTC. This sequence encodes CASSNPDLFHGYTF. V is TRBV19 and J is TRBJ1-2; the D is unclear. From germline, CDR1 is LNHDA and CDR2 SQIVND (reference sequence). The CDR3 has 14 amino acids. Between the trimmed V and J ends, which lost 4 bases and 6 bases, there was a span of 15 bases.

V and J are TRBV12-5 and TRBJ1-1; D is ambiguous. Trimming removed 6 bases at V and 7 bases at J, with 24 bases between. Germline V CDR1 and CDR2: LGHNT, FRNRAP. CDR3 size: 16 residues. This CDR3 is CASGKTSGNMLGEAFF. The CDR3 nucleotides read TGTGCTAGTGGAAAAACCTCGGGAAACATGTTGGGTGAAGCTTTCTTT.

The J gene is TRBJ2-5, the V gene TRBV6-5; tentatively, D is TRBD2 (6 bases). This CDR3 contains 15 residues. Trimming took 0 bases from V and 0 from J, leaving 8 bases between them. Germline V lookup: CDR1 MNHEY, CDR2 SVGAGI. The CDR3 DNA sequence: TGTGCCAGCAGTTACTCTCTAGCGAACCAAGAGACCCAGTACTTC. The encoded protein is CASSYSLANQETQYF.

The rearrangement uses TRBV5-1 and TRBJ2-5, with 8 bases identical to TRBD2. This CDR3 has 15 amino acids. Germline V gives CDR1 SGHRS, CDR2 YFSETQ. Losses at the gene ends were 0 bases for V and 5 bases for J; bases not matched to a gene: 6. CDR3 loop: CASSLAGTSQETQYF. The CDR3 DNA sequence: TGCGCCAGCAGCTTGGCCGGGACTAGTCAGGAGACCCAGTACTTC.

J is TRBJ2-3 and V is TRBV30, with 11 nucleotides matching TRBD2. After removal of 5 bases from V and 2 bases from J, the junction contained 18 bases not matched to a gene. The germline gives CDR1 GTSNPN, CDR2 SVGIG (reference sequence). CDR3 size: 19 residues. The CDR3 DNA is TGTGCCTGGGTCCGCCGGTTCCTAGCGGGGGGCCATAACACAGATACGCAGTATTTT. Translated, it gives CAWVRRFLAGGHNTDTQYF.

The V gene is TRBV28, the J gene TRBJ1-3, with TRBD1 matching 11 bases. The CDR3 consists of 16 residues. V shed 3 bases, J shed 0 bases, and the junction held 1 base outside the gene matches. The germline V gene encodes CDR1 MDHEN and CDR2 SYDVKM. The CDR3 sequence: CASSLGQGVSGNTIYF. The CDR3 DNA is TGTGCCAGCAGTTTGGGACAGGGGGTCTCTGGAAACACCATATATTTT.

V is TRBV27 and J is TRBJ1-1, with unresolved D. The germline CDR1 and CDR2 sequences are MNHEY and SMNVEV (reference sequence). Trimming stripped 6 bases from V and 7 bases from J, with 15 bases between. This CDR3 is built from 13 residues. In DNA form, the CDR3 reads TGTGCCAGCAGGGAAGCGAACAAAATTGAAGCTTTCTTT. This encodes CASREANKIEAFF.

This sequence joins TRBV2 and TRBJ1-2; 10 nucleotides align to TRBD1. The CDR3 length is 13 residues. The V segment lost 5 bases and the J segment 7 bases; nucleotides outside the gene matches: 4. Germline lookup yields CDR1 SNHLY and CDR2 FYNNEI. The CDR3 DNA is TGTGCCAGCAGTCCGGACAGGGGGGTTGGCTACACCTTC. Its translation is CASSPDRGVGYTF.

V usage is TRBV4-2 and J usage is TRBJ2-1; D is uncertain. Germline V gives CDR1 LGHNA, CDR2 YNFKEQ. The CDR3 runs to 15 residues. V lost 0 bases to trimming and J lost 7 bases, with 13 bases between them. CDR3 sequence: CASSQDWRVVNEQFF. DNA for the CDR3: TGTGCCAGCAGCCAAGATTGGCGAGTTGTAAATGAGCAGTTCTTC.

V and J are TRBV30 and TRBJ2-1, with 7 bases aligning to TRBD2. Germline V CDR1 and CDR2: GTSNPN, SVGIG (reference sequence). After removal of 3 bases from V and 3 bases from J, the junction contained 5 bases not matched to a gene. The CDR3 is 14 amino acids. Written as DNA, the CDR3 is TGTGCCTGGAGCTTCGCGGGAGTCTACAATGAGCAGTTCTTC. Its protein product is CAWSFAGVYNEQFF.

The chain links TRBV27 to TRBJ2-7, with no clear D. V was cut by 0 bases and J by 3 bases, with 6 bases left in between. From germline, CDR1 is MNHEY and CDR2 SMNVEV (reference sequence). The length of the CDR3 is 13 residues. The CDR3 protein is CASSLSVSYEQYF. CDR3 nucleotides: TGTGCCAGCAGTTTATCCGTCAGCTACGAGCAGTACTTC.

The chain joins TRBV19 to TRBJ2-1; TRBD2 aligns across 7 bases. V shed 6 bases, J shed 6 bases, and the junction held 8 bases outside the gene matches. Per the germline V gene, CDR1 is LNHDA and CDR2 is SQIVND (reference sequence). The CDR3 length is 14 residues. The CDR3 spells CASRGLGFINEQFF. The CDR3, as DNA: TGTGCCAGTAGAGGACTAGGTTTTATCAATGAGCAGTTCTTC.

The chain recombines TRBV7-2 with TRBJ1-3, with a tentative D call TRBD1 (5 bases). The germline V gene has CDR1 SGHTA and CDR2 FQGNSA. The CDR3 runs to 17 residues. V was clipped by 5 bases and J by 3 bases, with 20 bases between them. The DNA for the CDR3 is TGTGCCAGCAGCCCCCAGAGGGGAATGAAAGGTGGAAACACCATATATTTT. Amino acids: CASSPQRGMKGGNTIYF.

The chain employs TRBV3-1 (or the pseudogene TRBV3-2) and TRBJ2-7; D is unresolved. The CDR3 runs 14 residues. Deletions cut 0 bases from V and 1 base from J, with 7 bases between. CDR1 and CDR2 (germline): LGHDT, YNNKEL (reference sequence). The CDR3 bases are TGTGCCAGCAGCCAAGAGATTCTGTCCTACGAGCAGTACTTC. Its translation is CASSQEILSYEQYF.

This chain links TRBV2 with TRBJ2-1; 8 positions match TRBD2. The CDR3 is 14 residues long. CDR1 and CDR2 from the germline V gene are SNHLY and FYNNEI. The trim removed 6 bases at V and 13 bases at J, leaving 14 bases unmatched. The CDR3 DNA reads as TGTGCCAGCAGGCCTACGAGAGGGCGGGAGGTCCAGTTCTTC. Protein product: CASRPTRGREVQFF.

The genes are TRBV6-1 and TRBJ2-5; D is uncertain. This CDR3 contains 15 residues. Germline lookup yields CDR1 MNHNS and CDR2 SASEGT. Trimming stripped 2 bases from V and 4 bases from J, with 14 bases between. In nucleotides, the CDR3 is TGTGCCAGCAGTGAAACGTGGCTTACACGAGAGACCCAGTACTTC. This sequence encodes CASSETWLTRETQYF.

The rearrangement joins TRBV7-3 to TRBJ2-1; TRBD2 aligns across 8 bases. The CDR3 runs 16 residues. The J segment lost 0 bases and the V segment lost 6 bases, leaving 7 bases of the junction unmatched. Germline V CDR1 and CDR2: SGHTA, FQGTGA. The CDR3 coding sequence is TGTGCCAGCAGTATAAGCGGGGGAAGCTCCTACAATGAGCAGTTCTTC. This codes for CASSISGGSSYNEQFF.